Each of the 30 T cell receptor beta chains below was sequenced from the same sample in a study of blood T cells in healthy people across ages (dated by TCRdb to the mid-2010s). The library was built by means of 5' RACE. Sequencing instrument: Illumina HiSeq 2500. A second PCR of roughly 6 to 11 cycles was run with a J-beta primer mix and a sample-barcoded 5' primer. TCRdb's own reprocessing of the public reads used fastp at Q25 and MiXCR and kept productive beta chains. Rows with a matching CDR3 protein are joined into one entry that keeps the most common DNA and genes. The sample table holds around 710,000 distinct CDR3 sequences, of which around 40% were seen once. Roughly 19% of the sample lies in the top ten. Sequencing was carried out using blood. All receptors come from an older woman in good health.

This chain links TRBV6-2 or TRBV6-3 with TRBJ2-7; 8 nucleotides agree with TRBD2. This CDR3 contains 16 residues. Germline V lookup: CDR1 MNHEY, CDR2 SVGEGT. Germline trimming cut 5 bases from V and 7 bases from J; bases unmatched to any gene: 16. The CDR3 spells CASSLSGSSSYNEQYF. The CDR3 DNA reads as TGTGCCAGCAGTCTGAGCGGGAGCAGCTCCTACAATGAGCAGTACTTC.

Points on this clonotype: A much more abundant neighbour one base away suggests this may be a read error. The rearrangement uses TRBV6-2 or TRBV6-3 and TRBJ2-1, with D tentatively TRBD1 (5 bases). V was cut by 6 bases and J by 13 bases, with 16 bases left in between. The CDR3 runs to 12 residues. From germline, CDR1 is MNHEY and CDR2 SVGEGT. CDR3 in DNA: TGTGCCAGCAGCCCAGGGTCAGAGACCCAGTTCTTC. It translates to CASSPGSETQFF.

This chain joins TRBV20-1 and TRBJ1-4, with TRBD1 matching over 10 bases. The CDR3 sequence is 15 residues long. The V gene end was trimmed by 5 bases and the J gene end by 7 bases; junction bases not matched to a gene: 10. The germline gives CDR1 DFQATT, CDR2 SNEGSKA (reference sequence). CDR3 region: CSAAGTGALFEKLFF. CDR3 sequence (DNA): TGCAGTGCTGCCGGGACAGGGGCTTTATTTGAAAAACTGTTTTTT.

J is TRBJ2-6 and V is TRBV6-6, with 7 bases lining up with TRBD1. CDR1 MNHNY and CDR2 SVGAGI come from the germline V gene (reference sequence). The CDR3 is 16 residues long. V lost 2 bases to trimming and J lost 3 bases; unmatched junction nucleotides: 4. Here the CDR3 reads CASSYATGNGANVLTF. The CDR3, as DNA: TGTGCCAGCAGTTACGCGACAGGGAATGGGGCCAACGTCCTGACTTTC.

This clonotype was counted ten times or more. This chain links TRBV29-1 with TRBJ2-3; TRBD2 is a possible D gene (7 bases). The CDR3 is 15 residues long. Germline lookup yields CDR1 SQVTM and CDR2 ANQGSEA. Trimming cost V 3 bases and J 1 base, with 14 bases left between them. CDR3 in amino acids: CSVERGPLGTDTQYF. The CDR3 region has the DNA TGCAGCGTTGAGCGGGGGCCACTTGGCACAGATACGCAGTATTTT.

The V gene is TRBV9, the J gene TRBJ2-3, with D possibly matching TRBD1 (6 bases). The ends were cut back, 0 bases at V and 3 bases at J, with 14 bases in the middle. The CDR3 loop spans 16 amino acids. Germline CDR1 and CDR2: SGDLS and YYNGEE. The CDR3 region has the DNA TGTGCCAGCAGCGTAGCAGTGGGACATCCTACAGATACGCAGTATTTT. This encodes CASSVAVGHPTDTQYF.

The CDR3 nucleotides read TGTGCCAGCAGTCCAGGGCCACCTACATACTATGGCTACACCTTC. Residues: CASSPGPPTYYGYTF. The chain carries TRBV27 and TRBJ1-2; the D gene is possibly TRBD1 (5 bases). Per the germline V gene, CDR1 is MNHEY and CDR2 is SMNVEV (reference sequence). The CDR3 sequence is 15 residues long. V lost 5 bases and J lost 3, with 16 bases in between.

The chain uses TRBV20-1 and TRBJ2-1, with 7 bases lining up with TRBD2. V shed 0 bases, J shed 5 bases, and the junction held 4 bases outside the gene matches. CDR3 length: 14 amino acids. Germline V CDR1 and CDR2: DFQATT, SNEGSKA (reference sequence). CDR3 residues: CSAREAGRHNEQFF. In nucleotides, the CDR3 is TGCAGTGCTAGAGAAGCGGGACGACACAATGAGCAGTTCTTC.

Points on this clonotype: At one end the junction does not follow the germline gene, possibly because of a read error. The V call is TRBV27, the J call TRBJ2-5; no clear D. Germline assignment: CDR1 MNHEY and CDR2 SMNVEV (reference sequence). CDR3 length equals 17 residues. CDR3 nucleotide sequence: TGTGCCAGCAGTTTATCCTCCGGTCCTCCACGGCAAGGGACCCAGTACTTC. Translated: CASSLSSGPPRQGTQYF.

This clonotype was counted a few times. The chain employs TRBV12-3 or TRBV12-4 and TRBJ2-3; TRBD1 or TRBD2 may be the D gene (5 bases each). Trimming took off 3 bases at V and 5 bases at J, with 12 bases between the two ends. This CDR3 has 14 residues. This CDR3 reads CASSFAGTRDTQYF. As DNA, the CDR3 is TGTGCCAGCAGTTTCGCAGGGACCAGAGATACGCAGTATTTT.

The chain has TRBV25-1 and TRBJ2-2; D ambiguous. Trimming stripped 4 bases from V and 5 bases from J, with 5 bases between. Germline V gene data show CDR1 as MGHDK and CDR2 as SYGVNS. The CDR3 contains 12 residues. The CDR3 loop reads CASSGRTGELFF. The CDR3 DNA follows: TGTGCCAGCAGTGGAAGGACCGGGGAGCTGTTTTTT.

This clonotype was seen a few times. J is TRBJ2-1 and V is TRBV13; 7 bases line up with TRBD2. J lost 5 bases, V lost 0 bases, and 4 bases had no gene match. The length of the CDR3 is 15 residues. Looked up from germline, CDR1 is PRHDT and CDR2 is FYEKMQ (reference sequence). The CDR3 loop is CASSLGAGLNNEQFF. CDR3 nucleotide sequence: TGTGCCAGCAGCTTAGGCGCGGGACTAAACAATGAGCAGTTCTTC.

This clonotype showed up just a few times. The chain carries TRBV6-2 or TRBV6-3 and TRBJ2-3, with 7 bases aligning to TRBD1. CDR1 MNHEY and CDR2 SVGEGT come from the germline V gene. V gave up 8 bases and J gave up 8 bases; unmatched junction bases: 13. This CDR3 is built from 14 residues. This CDR3 is CASGRRDSNGTQYF. DNA of the CDR3: TGTGCCAGCGGACGCCGGGACAGTAACGGTACGCAGTATTTT.

This clonotype occurred many times. V usage is TRBV7-9 and J usage is TRBJ2-1; weak D call: TRBD2 (7 bases). Between the trimmed V and J ends, which lost 6 bases and 5 bases, there was a span of 29 bases. The CDR3 length is 19 residues. Germline-derived CDR1 and CDR2 are SEHNR and FQNEAQ (reference sequence). The CDR3 nucleotides read TGTGCCAGCAGGCCCAAGGACTACCAAAGGGGGGGTAACCACAATGAGCAGTTCTTC. It specifies CASRPKDYQRGGNHNEQFF.

A remark on this clonotype: A single base separates this from a much larger clone, so it may be a read error. V is TRBV5-1 and J is TRBJ2-5, with TRBD2 matching 8 bases. Looked up from germline, CDR1 is SGHRS and CDR2 is YFSETQ. Trimming at V came to 0 bases and at J to 11 bases, leaving 12 bases not matched to a gene. The CDR3 sequence is 15 residues long. In nucleotides, the CDR3 is TGCGCCAGCAGCTTGGATCCGCGCGGGGGGCAACAGCAGTACTTC. It codes for CASSLDPRGGQQQYF. Full variable domain (remainder filled in from reference TRBV5-1 and TRBJ2-5): KAGVTQTPRYLIKTRGQQVTLSCSPISGHRSVSWYQQTPGQGLQFLFEYFSETQRNKGNFPGRFSGRQFSNSRSEMNVSTLELGDSALYLCASSLDPRGGQQQYFGPGTRLLVL.

This clonotype was observed a handful of times. V and J are TRBV5-1 and TRBJ2-7; 10 positions match TRBD2. After removal of 4 bases from V and 3 bases from J, the junction contained 7 bases not matched to a gene. The CDR3 has 15 amino acids. CDR1 is SGHRS and CDR2 is YFSETQ in the germline V gene. The CDR3 region is CASSLGLAVIYEQYF. The CDR3, as DNA: TGCGCCAGCAGCCTCGGACTAGCGGTTATCTACGAGCAGTACTTC.

Many counts were recorded for this clonotype. This chain joins TRBV6-1 and TRBJ1-2; 8 nucleotides align to TRBD1. This CDR3 comprises 14 residues. The germline gives CDR1 MNHNS, CDR2 SASEGT. J lost 4 bases, V lost 3 bases, and 4 bases had no gene match. This CDR3 reads CASSDRGPVYGYTF. The DNA of the CDR3 is TGTGCCAGCAGTGACAGGGGGCCGGTCTATGGCTACACCTTC.

This clonotype has more than one count but fewer than ten. The V gene is TRBV9, the J gene TRBJ2-3; either TRBD1 or TRBD2 may supply D (6 bases each). This CDR3 comprises 15 residues. The germline V gene has CDR1 SGDLS and CDR2 YYNGEE. V lost 3 bases and J lost 6, with 17 bases in between. CDR3 protein: CASSAEGGLRDTQYF. For the CDR3, the DNA is TGTGCCAGCAGCGCCGAAGGGGGACTTCGCGATACGCAGTATTTT.

In this sample, this clonotype turned up many times. V usage is TRBV7-3 and J usage is TRBJ2-7; maybe TRBD2 (6 bases). Per germline, CDR1 SGHTA and CDR2 FQGTGA. CDR3 length equals 13 residues. V was pared by 6 bases and J by 3 bases, with 12 bases between. This CDR3 is CASSRDSNYEQYF. DNA of the CDR3: TGTGCCAGCAGTCGGGACTCAAACTACGAGCAGTACTTC. Variable domain in full (rest from reference TRBV7-3 and TRBJ2-7): GAGVSQTPSNKVTEKGKYVELRCDPISGHTALYWYRQSLGQGPEFLIYFQGTGAADDSGLPNDRFFAVRPEGSVSTLKIQRTERGDSAVYLCASSRDSNYEQYFGPGTRLTVT.

This clonotype was detected a few times. The gene calls are TRBV21-1 and TRBJ1-5. TRBV21-1 is described as a pseudogene. CDR3 length: 14 amino acids. The CDR3 reads CASSPRLINQPQHF. CDR3 DNA sequence: TGTGCCAGCAGCCCCCGACTGATCAATCAGCCCCAGCATTTT.

This chain uses TRBV20-1 with TRBJ1-4; possibly TRBD1 for D (6 bases). This CDR3 contains 14 residues. V shed 6 bases and J shed 1 base, with 12 bases lying between them. Germline CDR1 is DFQATT and CDR2 is SNEGSKA (reference sequence). The CDR3 DNA is TGCAGTGCCCGCCTACAGGGAACTAATGAAAAACTGTTTTTT. It yields the protein CSARLQGTNEKLFF.

The CDR3 nucleotides are TGTGCCAGCAGCTCCGGGACAGGGTCACAAGGCTACACCTTC. Its translation: CASSSGTGSQGYTF. This chain uses TRBV9 with TRBJ1-2; TRBD1 matches 9 bases. V gave up 4 bases and J gave up 8 bases; unmatched junction bases: 9. CDR3 length: 14 residues. CDR1 is SGDLS, CDR2 YYNGEE, per germline.

In this sample, this clonotype turned up a few times. This rearrangement joins TRBV3-1 to TRBJ1-1, with 9 bases lining up with TRBD1. Germline V gene sequence: CDR1 LGHDT, CDR2 YNNKEL (reference sequence). The length of the CDR3 is 13 residues. With V trimmed by 0 bases and J by 8 bases, 1 base remained unmatched. The CDR3 nucleotides read TGTGCCAGCAGCCAAGAGGGGACAGGGGAAGCTTTCTTT. This codes for CASSQEGTGEAFF.

This chain uses TRBV7-2 with TRBJ1-3; a weak D match, TRBD1 (6 bases). Germline lookup yields CDR1 SGHTA and CDR2 FQGNSA. Trimming stripped 1 base from V and 9 bases from J, with 13 bases between. The length of the CDR3 is 14 residues. CDR3 sequence reads: CASSLVGAEGTIYF. The CDR3 coding sequence is TGTGCCAGCAGCTTAGTGGGGGCCGAGGGCACCATATATTTT.

The V call is TRBV7-6, the J call TRBJ2-7; D may be TRBD1 or TRBD2 (6 bases each). Trimming cost V 4 bases and J 4 bases, with 17 bases left between them. CDR1 and CDR2 from the germline V gene are SGHVS and FNYEAQ. The CDR3 covers 15 residues. The CDR3 sequence: CASSSRGAGLYEQYF. CDR3 in DNA: TGTGCCAGCAGCTCCAGGGGTGCGGGGCTGTACGAGCAGTACTTC.

The V and J genes are TRBV20-1 and TRBJ2-3; 12 bases agree with TRBD2. V shed 6 bases and J 4 bases; nucleotides not matched to a gene: 11. The CDR3 has 16 amino acids. Germline-derived CDR1 and CDR2 are DFQATT and SNEGSKA (reference sequence). CDR3 DNA sequence: TGCAGTGCGGCTGGACTAGCGGGATATAGGGCAGATACGCAGTATTTT. It specifies CSAAGLAGYRADTQYF.

The genes are TRBV4-2 and TRBJ2-3; 8 bases match TRBD2. Germline trimming cut 1 base from V and 0 bases from J; bases unmatched to any gene: 3. Germline CDR1 reads LGHNA; CDR2 reads YNFKEQ. The CDR3 length is 16 residues. CDR3 sequence: CASSQVTSGSTDTQYF. The CDR3 nucleotides are TGTGCCAGCAGCCAAGTCACTAGCGGAAGCACAGATACGCAGTATTTT.

The chain carries TRBV12-3 or TRBV12-4 and TRBJ2-7, with D tentatively TRBD2 (6 bases). There are 11 residues in the CDR3. With 5 bases removed from V and 7 bases from J, the gap between germline ends came to 9 bases. CDR3 protein: CASSVGREQYF. CDR3 nucleotides: TGTGCCAGCAGTGTGGGGAGGGAGCAGTACTTC.

The CDR3 DNA reads as TGTGCCAGCAGTGAAGAACACCCGGTCGCTGAAGCTTTCTTT. Encoded protein: CASSEEHPVAEAFF. The chain is built from TRBV25-1 and TRBJ1-1; D call uncertain. The germline V gene has CDR1 MGHDK and CDR2 SYGVNS. CDR3 size: 14 residues. V lost 2 bases, J lost 6 bases, and 13 bases lay in between. Using reference TRBV25-1 and TRBJ1-1 for the parts outside the CDR3, the full variable domain is EADIYQTPRYLVIGTGKKITLECSQTMGHDKMYWYQQDPGMELHLIHYSYGVNSTEKGDLSSESTVSRIRTEHFPLTLESARPSHTSQYLCASSEEHPVAEAFFGQGTRLTVV.

This chain links TRBV30 with TRBJ2-5; 9 bases are shared with TRBD2. Germline CDR1 reads GTSNPN; CDR2 reads SVGIG (reference sequence). CDR3 length equals 13 residues. Trimming took 2 bases from V and 4 from J; bases not matched to a gene: 2. CDR3 sequence (DNA): TGTGCCTGGAGTAGCGGGGGGCGAGAGACCCAGTACTTC. It codes for CAWSSGGRETQYF.